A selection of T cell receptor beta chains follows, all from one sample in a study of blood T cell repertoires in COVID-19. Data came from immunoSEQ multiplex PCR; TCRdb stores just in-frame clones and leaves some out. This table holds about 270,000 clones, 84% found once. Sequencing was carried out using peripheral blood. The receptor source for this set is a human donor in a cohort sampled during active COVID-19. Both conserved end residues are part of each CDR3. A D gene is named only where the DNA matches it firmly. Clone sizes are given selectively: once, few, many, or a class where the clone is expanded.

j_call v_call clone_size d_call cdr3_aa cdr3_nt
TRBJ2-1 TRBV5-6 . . CASSTLQGSRSYNEQFF TGTGCCAGCAGCACCCTTCAGGGCTCTCGCTCCTACAATGAGCAGTTCTTC
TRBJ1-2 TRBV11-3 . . CASSFTEAGAHWNYGYTF TGTGCCAGCAGCTTTACGGAGGCAGGGGCTCACTGGAACTATGGCTACACCTTC
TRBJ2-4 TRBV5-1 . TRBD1 CASSLGQGDKNIQYF TGCGCCAGCAGCCTGGGACAGGGGGACAAAAACATTCAGTACTTC
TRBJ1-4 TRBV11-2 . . CASSPVGGWGEKLFF TGTGCCAGCAGCCCCGTCGGGGGATGGGGTGAAAAACTGTTTTTT
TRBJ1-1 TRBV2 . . CASRKQSGLNTEAFF TGTGCCAGCAGGAAACAGAGTGGGTTGAACACTGAAGCTTTCTTT
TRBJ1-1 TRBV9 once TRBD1 CASSRSQGGPEAFF TGTGCCAGCAGCCGCAGTCAGGGGGGTCCTGAAGCTTTCTTT
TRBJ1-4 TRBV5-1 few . CASRFGRAANEKLFF TGCGCCAGCCGTTTTGGCAGGGCGGCTAATGAAAAACTGTTTTTT
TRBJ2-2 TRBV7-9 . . CASSWIAGTWGRGGELFF TGTGCCAGCAGCTGGATCGCCGGGACTTGGGGCCGGGGCGGGGAGCTGTTTTTT
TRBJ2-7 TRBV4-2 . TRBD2 CASSLAASGISSYEQYF TGTGCCAGCAGCCTTGCCGCTAGCGGAATATCCTCCTACGAGCAGTACTTC
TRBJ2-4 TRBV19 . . CASRDQGSLAKNIQYF TGTGCCAGTAGAGATCAGGGGTCGTTAGCCAAAAACATTCAGTACTTC
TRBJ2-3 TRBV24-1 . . CATSERGISTDTQYF TGTGCCACCAGCGAGAGAGGGATTAGCACAGATACGCAGTATTTT
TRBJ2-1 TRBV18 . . CASSPLQGSYNEQFF TGTGCCAGCTCACCATTGCAGGGTTCCTACAATGAGCAGTTCTTC
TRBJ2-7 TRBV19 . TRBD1 CASSTRQGREQYF TGTGCCAGTAGTACGCGACAGGGGCGGGAGCAGTACTTC
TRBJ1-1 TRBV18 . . CASSSNRLNTEAFF TGTGCCAGCTCATCGAACAGATTGAACACTGAAGCTTTCTTT
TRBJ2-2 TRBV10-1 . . CASSARSPTGELFF TGCGCCAGCAGTGCGAGGTCTCCCACCGGGGAGCTGTTTTTT
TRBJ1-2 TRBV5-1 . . CASSPPGIVDGYTF TGCGCCAGCAGCCCCCCAGGGATAGTAGATGGCTACACCTTC
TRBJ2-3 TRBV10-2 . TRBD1 CAGGSGQGIIGTQYF TGCGCCGGGGGGTCAGGACAGGGAATAATCGGCACGCAGTATTTT
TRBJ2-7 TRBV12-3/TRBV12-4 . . CASRGQDSYEQYF TGTGCCAGCAGGGGGCAGGACTCCTACGAGCAGTACTTC
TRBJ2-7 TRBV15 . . CATSRDRTVRGREQYF TGTGCCACCAGCAGAGATAGGACAGTCCGGGGTCGCGAGCAGTACTTC
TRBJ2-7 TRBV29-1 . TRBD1 CSANHRGTYEQYF TGCAGCGCAAATCACAGGGGGACCTACGAGCAGTACTTC
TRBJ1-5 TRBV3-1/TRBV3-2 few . CASSPGGTLNQPQHF TGTGCCAGCAGCCCGGGAGGAACTCTCAATCAGCCCCAGCATTTT
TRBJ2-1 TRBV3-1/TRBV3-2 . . CASSPETYNEQFF TGTGCCAGCAGCCCAGAGACATACAATGAGCAGTTCTTC
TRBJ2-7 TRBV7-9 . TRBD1 CASSSLDRGLSYEQYF TGTGCCAGCAGCTCACTGGACAGGGGGCTCTCCTACGAGCAGTACTTC
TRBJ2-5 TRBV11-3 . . CASSPPAGVQETQYF TGTGCCAGCAGCCCACCCGCCGGGGTCCAAGAGACCCAGTACTTC
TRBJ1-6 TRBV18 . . CASSPPVSTYNSPLHF TGTGCCAGCTCACCACCGGTCAGTACATATAATTCACCCCTCCACTTT
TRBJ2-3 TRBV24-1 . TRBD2 CATSGGGGIDTQYF TGTGCCACCAGCGGCGGCGGGGGAATAGATACGCAGTATTTT
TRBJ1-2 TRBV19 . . CASSYRRGSYGYTF TGTGCCAGTAGTTACCGCCGGGGGAGCTATGGCTACACCTTC
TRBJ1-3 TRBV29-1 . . CSVVRSQGPTGNTIYF TGCAGCGTTGTGAGGTCGCAGGGGCCGACTGGAAACACCATATATTTT
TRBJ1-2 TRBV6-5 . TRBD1 CASTGGQGPYGYTF TGTGCCAGCACCGGAGGACAGGGGCCCTATGGCTACACCTTC
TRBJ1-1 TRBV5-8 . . CASSFAENTEAFF TGTGCCAGCAGCTTTGCAGAAAACACTGAAGCTTTCTTT
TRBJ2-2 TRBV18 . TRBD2 CASSPRGVAGDTGELFF TGTGCCAGCTCACCACGAGGGGTTGCGGGGGACACCGGGGAGCTGTTTTTT
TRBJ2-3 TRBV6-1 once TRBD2 CASSALGAGGTTDTQYF TGTGCCAGCAGTGCCCTAGGGGCGGGAGGTACCACAGATACGCAGTATTTT
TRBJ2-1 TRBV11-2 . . CASSLGSMRALNEQFF TGTGCCAGCAGCTTAGGGAGTATGCGCGCCCTTAATGAGCAGTTCTTC
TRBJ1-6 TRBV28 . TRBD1 CASSLRQGMRSPLHF TGTGCCAGCAGTCTCCGACAGGGAATGAGGTCACCCCTCCACTTT
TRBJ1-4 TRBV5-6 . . CASSWTAGDEKLFF TGTGCCAGCAGTTGGACCGCGGGTGACGAAAAACTGTTTTTT
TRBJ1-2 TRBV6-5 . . CASLRGTYGYTF TGTGCCAGCCTGAGGGGGACCTATGGCTACACCTTC
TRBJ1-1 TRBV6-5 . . CASSYGSRATEAFF TGTGCCAGCAGTTACGGGAGTAGGGCCACTGAAGCTTTCTTT
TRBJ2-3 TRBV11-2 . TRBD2 CASSRKTSGSTDTQYF TGTGCCAGCAGCCGCAAGACTAGCGGGAGTACAGATACGCAGTATTTT
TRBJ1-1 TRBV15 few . CATSRDRRKLNTEAFF TGTGCCACCAGCAGAGATAGGAGGAAATTGAACACTGAAGCTTTCTTT
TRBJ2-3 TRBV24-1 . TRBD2 CATSGFKGAGENTQYF TGTGCCACCAGTGGATTTAAAGGAGCGGGGGAGAATACGCAGTATTTT
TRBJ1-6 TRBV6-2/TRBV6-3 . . CASSSGRTSSYNSPLHF TGTGCCAGCAGCTCGGGACGGACTAGCTCCTATAATTCACCCCTCCACTTT
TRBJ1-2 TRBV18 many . CASSRSQGFGNYGYTF TGTGCCAGCTCGCGATCACAGGGTTTTGGAAACTATGGCTACACCTTC
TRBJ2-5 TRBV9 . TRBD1 CASSVGTGRRGETQYF TGTGCCAGCAGCGTAGGGACAGGGAGAAGGGGAGAGACCCAGTACTTC
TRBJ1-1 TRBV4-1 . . CASSRNAAVNTEAFF TGCGCCAGCAGCCGTAACGCGGCGGTGAACACTGAAGCTTTCTTT
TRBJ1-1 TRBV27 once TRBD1 CASRTGGRMNTEAFF TGTGCCAGCAGAACAGGGGGTCGCATGAACACTGAAGCTTTCTTT
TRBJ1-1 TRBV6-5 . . CASSPYLNTEAFF TGTGCCAGCAGCCCGTATCTTAACACTGAAGCTTTCTTT
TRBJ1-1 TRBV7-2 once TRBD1 CASSLGRDSSEAFF TGTGCCAGCAGCTTAGGTAGGGACAGCTCTGAAGCTTTCTTT
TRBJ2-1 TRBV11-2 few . CASSNRPRVNEQFF TGTGCCAGCAGCAACCGGCCCAGGGTAAATGAGCAGTTCTTC
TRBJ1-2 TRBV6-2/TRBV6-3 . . CASSYSTVSLLGYGYTF TGTGCCAGCAGTTACTCGACAGTCTCCCTTCTTGGTTATGGCTACACCTTC
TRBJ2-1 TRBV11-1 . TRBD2 CASSLRTSGIWDEQFF TGTGCCAGCAGCCTACGGACTAGCGGGATATGGGATGAGCAGTTCTTC
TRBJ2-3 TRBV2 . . CASTTPADTQYF TGTGCCAGCACGACTCCGGCAGATACGCAGTATTTT
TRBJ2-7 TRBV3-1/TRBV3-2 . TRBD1 CASSQQTGKTYEQYF TGTGCCAGCAGCCAACAGACAGGGAAAACCTACGAGCAGTACTTC